What follows is one T cell receptor (beta chain) and its context. The entry originates in a study of CXCR3-negative and CXCR3-positive naive CD8 T cells. Germline CDR1 SQVTM, CDR2 ANQGSEA. The CDR3 runs 12 residues. All TRB cDNA libraries came from 5' RACE performed with UMI labels. Reanalyzing the 5' RACE reads, TCRdb keeps one entry per CDR3 protein, without DNA. This sample contains 100,000 to 150,000 distinct CDR3 sequences. The sample comprised naive CXCR3- CD8+ T cells from blood. Subset specified: CD45RO-CCR7+CD27+CD95- naive CD8+ T cells lacking CXCR3 (TNR3-). The J gene is TRBJ2-2, the V gene TRBV29-1. This sequence originates from a human donor in good health. Some clones in this sample may be carry-over from other donors' samples. The CDR3 sequence: CSVEFVVGELFF.